This T cell receptor (beta chain) emerged from a study of blood T cell repertoires in COVID-19. Study context: Researchers got acute and convalescent COVID-19 samples from the United States, Italy and Spain.

Libraries were prepared by immunoSEQ multiplex PCR; TCRdb keeps only in-frame clonotypes and omits some of them. The sample shows around 200,000 clones, 87% of them seen only once. The V gene lost 5 bases and the J gene lost 6 bases, with 18 bases spanning the gap. Germline V lookup: CDR1 LGHNA, CDR2 YSLEER. This CDR3 contains 15 residues. The origin of this receptor is a woman younger than 30 who had recovered from COVID-19. The chain recombines TRBV4-3 with TRBJ2-3; the D gene is possibly TRBD2 (6 bases). Material for sequencing was peripheral blood. This CDR3 is CASSSGSGVGDTQYF. The CDR3 nucleotides are TGCGCCAGCAGCTCTGGCTCGGGAGTTGGCGATACGCAGTATTTT.